This is a list of T cell receptor beta chains from one sample in a study of blood T cell repertoires in COVID-19. This table comes from immunoSEQ multiplex PCR, and its TCRdb copy is limited to in-frame clones, with some not included. The table lists 150,000 to 200,000 clones, more than 80% of them singletons. Sequencing was done on a sample of peripheral blood. These receptors originate from a woman in her sixties or seventies with COVID-19, enrolled during active disease. Each CDR3 is given with its conserved first and last residue. A D gene is named only where the DNA matches it firmly. Part of the rows lack a size; the others show once, few, many or a class for expanded clones.

-	TRBV7-2	TRBJ1-4	-	TGTGCCAGCAGCTTAGAACAGCGGAATGAAAAACTGTTTTTT	CASSLEQRNEKLFF
-	TRBV4-1	TRBJ2-5	-	TGCGCCAGCAGCCAAGATCCCCACCCAGGGGAAATAGAGACCCAGTACTTC	CASSQDPHPGEIETQYF
-	TRBV19	TRBJ1-5	-	TGTGCCACACGAGACGGGTTCAATCAGCCCCAGCATTTT	CATRDGFNQPQHF
-	TRBV21-1	TRBJ1-2	-	TGTGCCAGCGCGAACTCCAGGGAGGAGGTAGTCTATGGCTACACCTTC	CASANSREEVVYGYTF
-	TRBV9	TRBJ2-2	-	TGTGCCAGCAGCACAGACCCAAACACCGGGGAGCTGTTTTTT	CASSTDPNTGELFF
-	TRBV29-1	TRBJ1-5	-	TGCAGCGTTGGGGGGGGGACTGAGCAGCCCCAGCATTTT	CSVGGGTEQPQHF
-	TRBV11-3	TRBJ2-1	-	TGTGCCAGCAGCTTAAACAGTATCGCAAATGAGCAGTTCTTC	CASSLNSIANEQFF
-	TRBV7-9	TRBJ2-5	-	TGTGCCAGCAGCCCCAGGGGCCCAGAGACCCAGTACTTC	CASSPRGPETQYF
-	TRBV5-1	TRBJ1-2	few	TGCGCCAGCAGCTTGGACAGGCCCCGCGAAGGCTACACCTTC	CASSLDRPREGYTF
TRBD1	TRBV28	TRBJ1-1	-	TGTGCCAGCAGTTTAAACAGGGGAACTGAAGCTTTCTTT	CASSLNRGTEAFF
-	TRBV2	TRBJ1-1	-	TGTGCCAGCAGTGAAGATCGGGGGGCAGGGACTGAAGCTTTCTTT	CASSEDRGAGTEAFF
-	TRBV4-3	TRBJ1-1	-	TGCGCCAGCAGCCAAGGGGTTCCGGGACAAATGAACACTGAAGCTTTCTTT	CASSQGVPGQMNTEAFF
-	TRBV19	TRBJ1-6	-	TGTGCCACCGCAATGCCGCCGGGACATACAGTGGGTTCACCCCTCCACTTT	CATAMPPGHTVGSPLHF
-	TRBV28	TRBJ1-6	once	TGTGCCAGCAGTTTAATAATTGAGGGTTCACCCCTCCACTTT	CASSLIIEGSPLHF
-	TRBV3-1/TRBV3-2	TRBJ1-3	-	TGTGCCAGCAGCCCCGGGCGTAGGCAGAGGGCTGGAAACACCATATATTTT	CASSPGRRQRAGNTIYF
-	TRBV19	TRBJ2-5	-	TGTGCCAGTAAGAATATTGCCGGGGAGACCCAGTACTTC	CASKNIAGETQYF
-	TRBV11-1	TRBJ1-1	-	TGTGCCAGCAAGGGACAGAACACTGAAGCTTTCTTT	CASKGQNTEAFF
TRBD2	TRBV9	TRBJ2-3	-	TGTGCCAGCAGCGTTCGCGGGGGGGCCGGAGATACGCAGTATTTT	CASSVRGGAGDTQYF
-	TRBV18	TRBJ2-5	-	TGTGCCAGCTCACCGAAGACCCTGGAGTACCAAGAGACCCAGTACTTC	CASSPKTLEYQETQYF
TRBD1	TRBV24-1	TRBJ2-1	-	TGTGCCACCGGGTCCGGGACAGGGGGATACAATGAGCAGTTCTTC	CATGSGTGGYNEQFF
-	TRBV2	TRBJ2-5	-	TGTGCCAGCAGTGAACAGGGGCGGAGAGGTGGAGAGACCCAGTACTTC	CASSEQGRRGGETQYF
TRBD2	TRBV6-2/TRBV6-3	TRBJ2-3	-	TGTGCCAGCAGTTTAACTAGCGGGGCCACAGATACGCAGTATTTT	CASSLTSGATDTQYF
-	TRBV13	TRBJ2-5	-	TGTGCCAGCAGCTTAGCGAGTAGCCCCCAAGAGACCCAGTACTTC	CASSLASSPQETQYF
-	TRBV7-2	TRBJ1-1	-	TGTGCCAGCAGCTTATATAACAGAATTAACACTGAAGCTTTCTTT	CASSLYNRINTEAFF
TRBD2	TRBV15	TRBJ2-3	-	TGTGCCACCAGCAGAGATGCGGGGGGCACAGATACGCAGTATTTT	CATSRDAGGTDTQYF
-	TRBV3-1/TRBV3-2	TRBJ2-3	-	TGTGCCAGCAGCCAAGTCAGGGCTAGCACAGATACGCAGTATTTT	CASSQVRASTDTQYF
TRBD1	TRBV5-6	TRBJ1-4	-	TGTGCCAGCAGCATCGGACAGGAGGGGAATGAAAAACTGTTTTTT	CASSIGQEGNEKLFF
-	TRBV19	TRBJ1-1	-	TGTGCCAGTAGCCAGACAGCGAACACTGAAGCTTTCTTT	CASSQTANTEAFF
-	TRBV7-9	TRBJ1-5	-	TGTGCCAGCAGCTTAGGCGGGTCTAGCAATCAGCCCCAGCATTTT	CASSLGGSSNQPQHF
-	TRBV7-9	TRBJ1-5	-	TGTGCCAGCAGCGACACGAAACGGCCCCAGCATTTT	CASSDTKRPQHF
-	TRBV10-3	TRBJ1-2	-	TGTGCCATCAGTGACCGGGACATAAAAGGCTACACCTTC	CAISDRDIKGYTF
-	TRBV4-3	TRBJ2-2	-	TGCGCCAGCAGCCCTGATGGAGGGCATAAAGGCGGGGAGCTGTTTTTT	CASSPDGGHKGGELFF
TRBD1	TRBV5-5	TRBJ1-4	-	TGTGCCAGCAGCTGGACCCCGGGACAGGGTAATGAAAAACTGTTTTTT	CASSWTPGQGNEKLFF
-	TRBV12-3/TRBV12-4	TRBJ1-2	-	TGTGCCAGCAGTTTGGGGCGGATCTATGGCTACACCTTC	CASSLGRIYGYTF
-	TRBV9	TRBJ1-6	-	TGTGCCAGCAGCGTAAGCTGGAGGGGAAATTCACCCCTCCACTTT	CASSVSWRGNSPLHF
TRBD1	TRBV3-1/TRBV3-2	TRBJ1-1	few	TGTGCCAGCAGCCCTCAAGACAGGGCGAACACTGAAGCTTTCTTT	CASSPQDRANTEAFF
-	TRBV7-9	TRBJ1-1	-	TGTGCCAGCAGCTTACAGAACACTGAAGCTTTCTTT	CASSLQNTEAFF
TRBD1	TRBV24-1	TRBJ2-1	-	TGTGCCACCAGAAACAGGGGTGATGGGTTCGATGAGCAGTTCTTC	CATRNRGDGFDEQFF
-	TRBV21-1	TRBJ1-5	-	TGTGCCAGCAGCACCCCGACAGGGGTTGATCAGCCCCAGCATTTT	CASSTPTGVDQPQHF
TRBD1	TRBV5-4	TRBJ1-2	-	TGTGCCAGCAGCGGGCAGGGGACAGGGCCCTATGGCTACACCTTC	CASSGQGTGPYGYTF
-	TRBV7-3	TRBJ1-1	-	TGTGCCAGCAGCGCTGATCGGGGCACTGAAGCTTTCTTT	CASSADRGTEAFF
TRBD1	TRBV9	TRBJ1-1	-	TGTGCCAGCAGCGTAACGACAGGGTCGGAAGCTTTCTTT	CASSVTTGSEAFF
TRBD1	TRBV7-2	TRBJ1-2	-	TGTGCCAGCAGCACCGGGAGGGGGCTTGGCTACACCTTC	CASSTGRGLGYTF
TRBD1	TRBV19	TRBJ1-1	once	TGTGCCAGTAGTATTTCGACAGGGACTCGGGGCACTGAAGCTTTCTTT	CASSISTGTRGTEAFF
TRBD1	TRBV4-2	TRBJ2-5	few	TGTGCCAGCAGCCAAGATTCCAGAAGAACGGGACAGGGGGCCCAAGAGACCCAGTACTTC	CASSQDSRRTGQGAQETQYF
-	TRBV5-6	TRBJ2-5	-	TGTGCCAGCAGCTTGGCACAGTCTCAGTACCAAGAGACCCAGTACTTC	CASSLAQSQYQETQYF
TRBD2	TRBV7-6	TRBJ2-5	once	TGTGCCAGCAGCCCGGGGAAGAGATTAGCGGGGGGGCCTGAGACCCAGTACTTC	CASSPGKRLAGGPETQYF
-	TRBV27	TRBJ1-1	-	TGTGCCGGCAGTCGTCGCAGGGATTTTAACGCTGAAGCTTTCTTT	CAGSRRRDFNAEAFF
TRBD1	TRBV27	TRBJ2-7	-	TGTGCCAGCAGTGCAGACAGGGATGGGATCCGTTACGAGCAGTACTTC	CASSADRDGIRYEQYF
TRBD2	TRBV19	TRBJ2-7	-	TGTGCCAGTATGAGGACTAGCGGGTCTTACGAGCAGTACTTC	CASMRTSGSYEQYF
TRBD1	TRBV6-5	TRBJ1-5	-	TGTGCCAGCACCTCAGGACAGGGTCCCCAGCATTTT	CASTSGQGPQHF
-	TRBV19	TRBJ1-2	-	TGTGCCAGTAGTACGCAGGGATTCTCTAACTATGGCTACACCTTC	CASSTQGFSNYGYTF
TRBD2	TRBV3-1/TRBV3-2	TRBJ2-1	-	TGTGCCAGCAGCCCACCTGGGCCGTCTAGCGGGGGGGATGGGAATGAGCAGTTCTTC	CASSPPGPSSGGDGNEQFF
TRBD1	TRBV6-2/TRBV6-3	TRBJ1-2	-	TGTGCCAGCAGTTACCGGACAGGGATTGGCTACACCTTC	CASSYRTGIGYTF
-	TRBV19	TRBJ2-2	-	TGTGCCAGTACTGACTGGAACACCGGGGAGCTGTTTTTT	CASTDWNTGELFF
-	TRBV7-8	TRBJ1-5	-	TGTGCCAGCAGCTTAGCACCGGGGTTTTCCGCTCAGCCCCAGCATTTT	CASSLAPGFSAQPQHF
TRBD1	TRBV4-1	TRBJ1-1	-	TGCGCCAGCAGGGTACAGGGGTTAGGCACTGAAGCTTTCTTT	CASRVQGLGTEAFF
TRBD1	TRBV7-9	TRBJ1-3	-	TGTGCCAGCAGCGCATCCGGGACAGGGATGAGCTCTGGAAACACCATATATTTT	CASSASGTGMSSGNTIYF
TRBD1	TRBV12-3/TRBV12-4	TRBJ1-6	-	TGTGCCAGCCGAACGGGACAGGCGTCACCCCTCCACTTT	CASRTGQASPLHF